This TCR beta chain was profiled in a study of blood T cells in healthy people across ages. Primed by a sample-barcoded 5' primer and a J-beta primer mix, a second PCR proceeded for 7 to 11 cycles. Each cDNA molecule received a tag from a template-switch adaptor that had 12 random nucleotides. Each CDR3 protein gets one entry after TCRdb re-called the 5' RACE reads with MiXCR. The sample consists of about 1.1 million distinct CDR3 sequences, 35% to 40% of them appearing once. Findings and limits, study-wide: Among T cells, TCR beta diversity per million cells dropped roughly linearly as age rose.

With respect to this clonotype: Its specificity is not known.

The CDR3 covers 15 residues. V was trimmed by 2 bases and J by 2 bases, leaving 13 bases between them. CDR1 and CDR2 (germline): MNHEY, SMNVEV (reference sequence). V is TRBV27 and J is TRBJ2-7, with D possibly being TRBD1 or TRBD2 (5 bases each). The TCR comes from a man aged 18-30 years in good health. Sequencing input: blood. The CDR3 here is CASSLGAGVAYEQYF. CDR3 DNA sequence: TGTGCCAGCAGTTTAGGGGCCGGGGTTGCCTACGAGCAGTACTTC.